These T cell receptor beta chains were read from a single sample in a study of Ad26.COV2.S vaccination and SARS-CoV-2 variants. This table comes from immunoSEQ multiplex PCR, and its TCRdb copy is limited to in-frame clones, with some not included. The profile shows about 440,000 clones, about 90% of them singletons. The input for sequencing was peripheral blood, taken in a trial of Ad26.COV2.S vaccine versus placebo. The origin of the receptors is a person between 18 and 65 years old who received the Ad26.COV2.S COVID-19 vaccine or a placebo. CDR3s include the opening cysteine and the closing phenylalanine or tryptophan. D genes are given only for firm matches. Some rows mark clone size as missing; the rest say once, few, many or name a class of expanded clone.

D gene,clone size,J gene,V gene,CDR3 length,CDR3 DNA,CDR3 protein
.,.,TRBJ2-4,TRBV7-2,16,TGTGCCAGCAGCTTAGCTGTGTCTTACGCCAAAAACATTCAGTACTTC,CASSLAVSYAKNIQYF
.,.,TRBJ2-6,TRBV4-3,18,TGCGCCAGCAGCCAAGTACAAGGCGTTTACTCTGGGGCCAACGTCCTGACTTTC,CASSQVQGVYSGANVLTF
TRBD1,.,TRBJ2-7,TRBV28,15,TGTGCCAGCGTAAGACAGGGACAGGGATTCTACGAGCAGTACTTC,CASVRQGQGFYEQYF
.,.,TRBJ2-7,TRBV18,13,TGTGCCAGCTCACCTCAGGAAGGGACAGAGCAGTACTTC,CASSPQEGTEQYF
.,.,TRBJ2-5,TRBV11-2,11,TGTGCCAGCAGCCATCAAGAGACCCAGTACTTC,CASSHQETQYF
TRBD2,.,TRBJ2-7,TRBV6-6,14,TGTGCCAGCAGTCCCCTTAGCGGGAGAGGCGAGCAGTACTTC,CASSPLSGRGEQYF
TRBD2,.,TRBJ2-5,TRBV6-2/TRBV6-3,16,TGTGCCAGCAGTAAGAAGCGGGAGGGTACAAAAGAGACCCAGTACTTC,CASSKKREGTKETQYF
TRBD1,.,TRBJ1-1,TRBV4-2,14,TGTGCCAGCAGCAAAGGACAGGTGGACACTGAAGCTTTCTTT,CASSKGQVDTEAFF
TRBD1,.,TRBJ1-2,TRBV7-9,16,TGTGCCAGCAGCTCTCCGGACAGGGGAAAGGTGTATGGCTACACCTTC,CASSSPDRGKVYGYTF
.,.,TRBJ2-3,TRBV12-1,15,TGTGCCAGCAGGGGGACTAGCGGTCTAACAGATACGCAGTATTTT,CASRGTSGLTDTQYF
TRBD1,.,TRBJ2-5,TRBV29-1,13,TGCAGCGTTGAGGTACAGGGGAGAGAGACCCAGTACTTC,CSVEVQGRETQYF
.,.,TRBJ2-7,TRBV18,13,TGTGCCAGCTCATACGCCGGCAGCTACGAGCAGTACTTC,CASSYAGSYEQYF
.,.,TRBJ2-7,TRBV20-1,12,TGCAGTGCTAGTCGTCTCTCCTACGAGCAGTACTTC,CSASRLSYEQYF
TRBD2,.,TRBJ2-1,TRBV19,17,TGTGCCAGTAGTCCACGGACTAGCGTGAGCTCCTACAATGAGCAGTTCTTC,CASSPRTSVSSYNEQFF
.,.,TRBJ1-1,TRBV2,11,TGTGCCAGCTTTTCAGGTCTTGAAGCTTTCTTT,CASFSGLEAFF
.,.,TRBJ1-2,TRBV28,14,TGTGCCAGCAACCCGACAGTCTCTTTCTATGGCTACACCTTC,CASNPTVSFYGYTF
TRBD2,.,TRBJ2-5,TRBV9,15,TGTGCCAGCAATCGGGCTAGCGGGTACCAAGAGACCCAGTACTTC,CASNRASGYQETQYF
TRBD1,.,TRBJ2-3,TRBV7-8,14,TGTGCCAGCAGCCAGGACAGGGGGCGGGATACGCAGTATTTT,CASSQDRGRDTQYF
.,.,TRBJ1-5,TRBV7-9,12,TGTGCCAGCAGCTTAGGCAATCAGCCCCAGCATTTT,CASSLGNQPQHF
TRBD2,.,TRBJ2-1,TRBV7-3,16,TGTGCCAGCAGCTACTTAGCGGGAGGGGGCTACAATGAGCAGTTCTTC,CASSYLAGGGYNEQFF
TRBD2,.,TRBJ2-1,TRBV9,16,TGTGCCAGCAGCCTTCGACTAGCATATAGCGACAATGAGCAGTTCTTC,CASSLRLAYSDNEQFF
.,few,TRBJ1-2,TRBV30,12,TGTGCCCGAGCGGTGGGACCCTATGGCTACACCTTC,CARAVGPYGYTF
.,.,TRBJ1-2,TRBV15,16,TGTGCCACCAGCAGAGATCGTGGTTCTACTAACTATGGCTACACCTTC,CATSRDRGSTNYGYTF
.,.,TRBJ2-1,TRBV9,14,TGTGCCAGCAGCGTAGCCCGGTCATACAATGAGCAGTTCTTC,CASSVARSYNEQFF
TRBD2,once,TRBJ2-2,TRBV2,15,TGTGCCAGCACTCCGGGACTAGCGGACACCGGGGAGCTGTTTTTT,CASTPGLADTGELFF
.,.,TRBJ2-5,TRBV30,14,TGTGCCTGGAGTGAGGGGCGGGGCCAAGAGACCCAGTACTTC,CAWSEGRGQETQYF
TRBD1,.,TRBJ1-4,TRBV5-1,15,TGCGCCAGCAGCTTGGCTACAGGGGTTGGCGAAAAACTGTTTTTT,CASSLATGVGEKLFF
.,once,TRBJ1-4,TRBV28,16,TGTGCCAGCAGTTTAGTAGGGGCAGGGACTAATGAAAAACTGTTTTTT,CASSLVGAGTNEKLFF
TRBD1,.,TRBJ2-1,TRBV19,15,TGTGCCAGTAGTATCGGGACAGGGTCCTACAATGAGCAGTTCTTC,CASSIGTGSYNEQFF
.,.,TRBJ2-3,TRBV3-1/TRBV3-2,16,TGTGCCAGCAGCCAAGATCGGTCATCTGCCACAGATACGCAGTATTTT,CASSQDRSSATDTQYF